This T cell receptor (beta chain) was recorded in a study of OX40 agonist ivuxolimab in advanced cancers. Profiling relied on immunoSEQ multiplex PCR, and the TCRdb table lists in-frame clones only, not all of them. The table lists approximately 66,000 clones, 85% of them singletons. The germline gives CDR1 SGHAT, CDR2 FQNNGV. This CDR3 has 13 residues. With 5 bases clipped from V and 8 bases from J, the junction kept 8 bases outside the gene matches. The source is an adult with an advanced solid tumor such as melanoma, head and neck, liver or kidney cancer. The source material was CD4+ or CD8+ T cells sorted from blood, sampled in a trial of the OX40 agonist ivuxolimab. The chain recombines TRBV11-2 with TRBJ1-1; 7 bases agree with TRBD1. CDR3 region: CASSRRQGAEAFF. For the CDR3, the DNA is TGTGCCAGCAGCAGAAGACAGGGCGCCGAAGCTTTCTTT.